Each of the 20 T cell receptor beta chains below was sequenced from the same sample in a study of Graves' ophthalmopathy and Graves' hyperthyroidism (dated by TCRdb to between 2018 and 2020). Sequencer: Illumina HiSeq 2000. For repertoire sequencing, the TCR beta CDR3 regions were amplified from RNA transcripts. HTBI primers and the Qiagen OneStep RT-PCR kit were used in a first-round RT-PCR, which was followed by a second-round multiplex PCR, size selection and purification. TCRdb reanalyzed the raw reads on its own, using fastp at Q25 for trimming and MiXCR for clone calling, and kept in-frame beta chains. Each CDR3 protein gets just one entry, which takes the most common genes and DNA from the rows behind it. The sample contains about 50,000 distinct CDR3 sequences, roughly 47% of them found a single time. 4.5% to 5% of the sample belongs to the ten largest clones. The source material was peripheral blood. The receptors stem from an adult woman with Graves' ophthalmopathy.

The sample holds many counts of this clonotype. V is TRBV28 and J is TRBJ1-4, with a possible D match to TRBD1 (5 bases). The ends were cut back, 8 bases at V and 5 bases at J, with 15 bases in the middle. CDR3 size: 14 residues. Germline V gene lookup returns CDR1 MDHEN and CDR2 SYDVKM. The CDR3 region has the DNA TGTGCCAGCGAGGCCGCAGGGCCAAATGAAAAACTGTTTTTT. Its translation is CASEAAGPNEKLFF.

The chain couples TRBV20-1 to TRBJ2-5, with D perhaps matching TRBD1 (6 bases). Deletions cut 0 bases from V and 2 bases from J, with 16 bases between. CDR3 length: 16 residues. Germline values: CDR1 DFQATT, CDR2 SNEGSKA (reference sequence). CDR3 nucleotide sequence: TGCAGTGCTAGAGATTCCCACCTTGGACAGCAAGAGACCCAGTACTTC. This encodes CSARDSHLGQQETQYF.

This clonotype was seen repeatedly, ten times or more. The chain combines TRBV7-9 with TRBJ2-1; D remains ambiguous. Per germline, CDR1 SEHNR and CDR2 FQNEAQ (reference sequence). The V end lost 6 bases, the J end lost 7 bases, and 16 bases lay between the germline ends. This CDR3 has 14 amino acids. The CDR3 DNA is TGTGCCAGCAGTCAGAAGGCCCACTATAATGAGCAGTTCTTC. It encodes CASSQKAHYNEQFF. The variable domain in full, with the rest retrieved from reference TRBV7-9 and TRBJ2-1, is DTGVSQNPRHKITKRGQNVTFRCDPISEHNRLYWYRQTLGQGPEFLTYFQNEAQLEKSRLLSDRFSAERPKGSFSTLEIQRTEQGDSAMYLCASSQKAHYNEQFFGPGTRLTVL.

V and J are TRBV20-1 and TRBJ1-5; tentatively, D is TRBD1 (6 bases). The CDR3 spans 11 residues. The germline gives CDR1 DFQATT, CDR2 SNEGSKA (reference sequence). Trimming removed 6 bases from V and 8 bases from J, with 11 bases in between. The CDR3 loop is CSAEGGEPQHF. Written as DNA, the CDR3 is TGCAGTGCCGAGGGGGGGGAGCCCCAGCATTTT.

Of note for this clonotype: The CDR3 ends on some other residue instead of the conserved phenylalanine or tryptophan, so this is likely a read error. The V call is TRBV25-1, the J call TRBJ2-1; 8 bases line up with TRBD2. V lost 5 bases, J lost 3 bases, and 15 bases stayed unmatched. Germline V gene sequence: CDR1 MGHDK, CDR2 SYGVNS. The CDR3 totals 18 residues. The DNA for the CDR3 is TGTGCCAGCAGTTTATTCTCCCCGAGCGGGAGTGTCTACAATGAGCAGTTCCTC. Encoded protein: CASSLFSPSGSVYNEQFL.

The rearrangement uses TRBV2 and TRBJ2-1; 13 positions agree with TRBD2. The V and J ends lost 6 bases and 5 bases, in that order; junction bases with no gene match: 4. The germline gives CDR1 SNHLY, CDR2 FYNNEI. The CDR3 consists of 15 residues. The chain's CDR3 is CASRPGLAGNNEQFF. CDR3 bases: TGTGCCAGCAGGCCGGGACTAGCGGGGAACAATGAGCAGTTCTTC.

The table lists this clonotype with a few counts. The V and J genes are TRBV4-1 and TRBJ2-2; 13 bases agree with TRBD2. V was pared by 4 bases and J by 9 bases, with 17 bases of the junction left unmatched. CDR1 and CDR2 (germline): MGHRA, YSYEKL. CDR3 length equals 19 residues. The CDR3 DNA is TGCGCCAGCAGCCCCCTAACCCGGACTAGCGGGAGAGTCGTCCGGGAGCTGTTTTTT. This codes for CASSPLTRTSGRVVRELFF.

In this sample, this clonotype turned up once. Since the CDR3 does not end with the conserved phenylalanine or tryptophan, this likely comes from a read error. No DNA is shown, since the ends of the CDR3 on it are uncertain; the CDR3 is the one TCRdb lists. V gene TRBV20-1 combines with J gene TRBJ2-2. The germline CDR1 and CDR2 sequences are DFQATT and SNEGSKA (reference sequence). The CDR3 is made up of 14 amino acids, end residues included. The CDR3: CGAGVHSQPGELCS.

This clonotype has ten or more counts. This chain connects TRBV7-9 to TRBJ2-7; D may correspond to TRBD1 or TRBD2 (6 bases each). Looked up from germline, CDR1 is SEHNR and CDR2 is FQNEAQ (reference sequence). The V and J ends lost 5 bases and 2 bases respectively, with 16 bases between them. The CDR3 has 15 residues. DNA for the CDR3: TGTGCCAGCAGCACTGGGGGGCTCATGGCCTACGAGCAGTACTTC. Translation gives CASSTGGLMAYEQYF.

This clonotype was seen repeatedly, ten times or more. V and J are TRBV7-9 and TRBJ1-1; D remains unclear. From germline, CDR1 is SEHNR and CDR2 FQNEAQ (reference sequence). There are 14 residues in the CDR3. Trimming pared 5 bases from V and 6 bases from J, leaving 16 bases between. This chain's CDR3 is CASSLIFPGAEAFF. The CDR3 DNA reads as TGTGCCAGCAGCCTAATATTCCCCGGGGCTGAAGCTTTCTTT.

This clonotype was recorded many times. The chain combines TRBV4-1 with TRBJ1-5, with unresolved D. This CDR3 region has 15 residues. Per germline, CDR1 MGHRA and CDR2 YSYEKL. V lost 1 base, J lost 0 bases, and 7 bases lay in between. The CDR3 loop is CASSQGPNSNQPQHF. The CDR3 DNA follows: TGCGCCAGCAGCCAAGGGCCGAATAGCAATCAGCCCCAGCATTTT.

This clonotype was found once. The J gene is TRBJ2-2, the V gene TRBV2; the D is unclear. Germline V gene data show CDR1 as SNHLY and CDR2 as FYNNEI. CDR3 length: 12 amino acids. V was clipped by 5 bases and J by 9 bases, with 10 bases between them. This CDR3 is CASSFLARELFF. CDR3 nucleotide sequence: TGTGCCAGCAGTTTCTTAGCCAGGGAGCTGTTTTTT. Supplemented by reference TRBV2 and TRBJ2-2, the full variable domain reads EPEVTQTPSHQVTQMGQEVILRCVPISNHLYFYWYRQILGQKVEFLVSFYNNEISEKSEIFDDQFSVERPDGSNFTLKIRSTKLEDSAMYFCASSFLARELFFGEGSRLTVL.

This sequence joins TRBV20-1 and TRBJ2-3, with TRBD2 matching over 10 bases. The CDR3 contains 15 residues. CDR1 is DFQATT and CDR2 is SNEGSKA in the germline V gene (reference sequence). V shed 5 bases, J shed 1 base, and the junction held 6 bases outside the gene matches. CDR3 in amino acids: CSARKREGRTDTQYF. Here the CDR3 DNA reads TGCAGTGCTCGAAAGCGGGAGGGCCGCACAGATACGCAGTATTTT.

Details on this clonotype: The junction does not match germline at one end; this may be a read error. This chain uses TRBV9 with TRBJ2-3; TRBD2 agrees at 7 bases. Germline CDR1 and CDR2: SGDLS and YYNGEE. The CDR3 loop spans 15 amino acids. CDR3 bases: TGTGTCAGCAGCAAAGCGGGAATCCGAGGGGATACGCAGTATTTT. Amino acid sequence: CVSSKAGIRGDTQYF.

This clonotype was seen many times. The rearrangement uses TRBV11-1 and TRBJ2-1; TRBD1 matches at 7 bases. V lost 5 bases and J lost 9; bases outside the gene matches: 13. CDR1 is SGHAT, CDR2 FQDESV, per germline (reference sequence). The CDR3 has 15 residues. The CDR3 sequence is CASSPTGDRRAEQFF. The CDR3, as DNA: TGTGCCAGCAGCCCAACTGGGGACAGACGAGCTGAGCAGTTCTTC.

This clonotype was seen ten or more times. This chain links TRBV4-1 with TRBJ2-7; possibly TRBD2 for D (7 bases). Per the germline V gene, CDR1 is MGHRA and CDR2 is YSYEKL. The V end was cut by 2 bases, the J end by 2 bases, with 25 bases between. The CDR3 has 19 amino acids. The DNA of the CDR3 is TGCGCCAGCAGCCAATTCGCCCTCGGGGGCGGGAGTAACACCTACGAGCAGTACTTC. Amino acid sequence: CASSQFALGGGSNTYEQYF.

This clonotype was counted many times. The genes are TRBV19 and TRBJ1-2, with unresolved D. CDR1 and CDR2 (germline): LNHDA, SQIVND (reference sequence). The CDR3 contains 14 residues. V gave up 3 bases and J gave up 2 bases, with 10 bases separating them. The DNA for the CDR3 is TGTGCCAGTAGTATTAGGACGGTGAACTATGGCTACACCTTC. Residues: CASSIRTVNYGYTF.

V usage is TRBV20-1 and J usage is TRBJ2-5; possibly TRBD1 or TRBD2 for D (5 bases each). Trimming took off 1 base at V and 5 bases at J, with 14 bases between the two ends. From germline, CDR1 is DFQATT and CDR2 SNEGSKA (reference sequence). This CDR3 has 14 residues. The CDR3 nucleotides are TGCAGTGCTAGAGCCGGGACGTCTCGGGAGACCCAGTACTTC. As protein: CSARAGTSRETQYF.

The sample holds many counts of this clonotype. V usage is TRBV20-1 and J usage is TRBJ2-5; D is unresolved. Trimming left V 0 bases short and J 3 bases short, with 2 bases between. The CDR3 is 11 amino acids. Germline V CDR1 and CDR2: DFQATT, SNEGSKA (reference sequence). CDR3 DNA sequence: TGCAGTGCTAGAGAAGAAGAGACCCAGTACTTC. As protein: CSAREEETQYF.

The V call is TRBV6-5, the J call TRBJ1-4; perhaps TRBD1 as D (5 bases). V lost 0 bases and J lost 7, with 12 bases in between. This CDR3 contains 15 residues. Germline values: CDR1 MNHEY, CDR2 SVGAGI. CDR3 nucleotides: TGTGCCAGCAGTTACTCGGGGGGAGGCGGTGAAAAACTGTTTTTT. This gives the protein CASSYSGGGGEKLFF.